These 18 T cell receptor beta chains share one sample of origin, sequenced in a study of tumor and adjacent non-tumor tissue in lung cancer. Three rounds of nested PCR, following a modified ARM-PCR protocol, produced the TCRbeta library. Using its own MiXCR run on the multiplex PCR reads, TCRdb lists one record per CDR3 protein. The sample lists 50,000 to 70,000 distinct CDR3 sequences, about 61% occurring once. The template was RNA from unsorted bulk tissue. Distant lung tissue was collected more than 3 cm away from the tumor edge. The material sequenced was distant non-tumor lung tissue. The source is a man in his 70s with non-small cell lung cancer.

The chain joins TRBV20-1 to TRBJ1-3, with D possibly TRBD1 on 5 matching bases. Trimming shortened V by 5 bases and J by 1 base, and 15 bases separated the two germline ends. The CDR3 spans 15 residues. The V gene's germline CDR1 is DFQATT and CDR2 SNEGSKA (reference sequence). The CDR3 region has the DNA TGCAGTGCTTCCGGACACGCTTTTTCTGGAAACACCATATATTTT. Residues: CSASGHAFSGNTIYF.

A word on this clonotype: One junction end disagrees with the germline gene, perhaps due to a read error. This CDR3 is CASSLQGTLFAGDLFF. The CDR3 coding sequence is TGTGCCAGCAGCCTGCAGGGGACATTGTTCGCCGGGGACCTGTTTTTT. The chain has TRBV11-2 and TRBJ2-2; possible D gene TRBD1, 6 bases. The CDR3 length is 16 residues. The germline V gene has CDR1 SGHAT and CDR2 FQNNGV.

For this clonotype: It is likely a read error, because the conserved phenylalanine at the end of the CDR3 is missing. This chain uses TRBV5-5 with TRBJ1-2, with 10 bases that match TRBD1. V lost 1 base, J lost 4 bases, and 7 bases stayed unmatched. The CDR3 loop spans 16 amino acids. The germline V gene encodes CDR1 SGHKS and CDR2 YYEKEE (reference sequence). CDR3 sequence reads: CASSLSPGQGSYGYTI. CDR3 bases: TGTGCCAGCAGCTTGAGTCCGGGACAGGGGTCCTATGGCTACACCATC.

This clonotype occurred once. This could be a read error, since a much larger clone is one nucleotide away. The rearrangement joins TRBV12-3 or TRBV12-4 to TRBJ2-1, with 11 bases that match TRBD2. The CDR3 is made up of 15 amino acids. The V segment lost 4 bases and the J segment 10 bases; nucleotides outside the gene matches: 9. CDR3 sequence (DNA): TGTGCCAGCAGTTGGAGTAGCGGGGGGGTTAGGGAGCAGTTCTTC. This sequence encodes CASSWSSGGVREQFF.

For this clonotype: A much larger clone lies a single base off, so this may be a read error. V usage is TRBV6-5 and J usage is TRBJ1-5; 9 bases line up with TRBD1. The CDR3 has 19 amino acids. CDR1 MNHEY and CDR2 SVGAGI come from the germline V gene. This CDR3 reads CASSSRAPGTGKSNQPLHF. CDR3 nucleotide sequence: TGTGCCAGCAGTTCAAGGGCCCCCGGGACAGGGAAAAGCAATCAGCCCCTGCATTTT.

This clonotype has a count of ten or more. The chain couples TRBV4-1 to TRBJ2-3, with 7 bases fitting TRBD1. Germline V lookup: CDR1 MGHRA, CDR2 YSYEKL. This CDR3 comprises 17 residues. V lost 2 bases and J lost 2; bases outside the gene matches: 10. The CDR3 region is CASSQQRGDRATDTQYF. The DNA for the CDR3 is TGCGCCAGCAGCCAACAACGGGGAGACAGGGCCACAGATACGCAGTATTTT.

This clonotype turned up a few times. The genes are TRBV7-3 and TRBJ2-2; the match to TRBD2 covers 8 bases. V lost 2 bases to trimming and J lost 5 bases; unmatched junction nucleotides: 10. The germline V gene encodes CDR1 SGHTA and CDR2 FQGTGA. The CDR3 contains 17 residues. Here the CDR3 DNA reads TGTGCCAGCAGCTTACCGAGCGGGGGCGGTCCGACCGGGGAGCTGTTTTTT. It yields the protein CASSLPSGGGPTGELFF.

This clonotype has a single count. At one of its ends the junction is not consistent with the germline gene, which may arise from a read error. The rearrangement links TRBV6-5 to TRBJ2-7, with D possibly TRBD1 on 6 matching bases. CDR3 length: 15 amino acids. Germline CDR1 is MNHEY and CDR2 is SVGAGI. The chain's CDR3 is CAGSYSSDSGSEQYF. CDR3 nucleotides: TGTGCCGGCAGTTACTCATCGGACAGCGGAAGTGAGCAGTACTTC.

A word on this clonotype: A read error may be the cause here, since a much bigger clone is one base away. The CDR3 bases are TGTGCCTGCAGCGAGGGATTTAGCTCTGGAAACACCATATATTTT. The encoded protein is CACSEGFSSGNTIYF. The rearrangement uses TRBV7-8 and TRBJ1-3; D remains unclear. The CDR3 loop spans 15 amino acids. The germline V gene encodes CDR1 SGHVS and CDR2 FQNEAQ.

Worth noting for this clonotype: Without the conserved terminal phenylalanine or tryptophan, this CDR3 likely stems from a read error. The V gene is TRBV6-5, the J gene TRBJ2-2; D is tentatively TRBD1 or TRBD2 (5 bases each). Germline CDR1 MNHEY, CDR2 SVGAGI. The CDR3 contains 15 residues. CDR3 sequence (DNA): TGTGCCAGCAGCCTCGGGACCACGAACACCGGGGAACTGTTTTAT. Translating it yields CASSLGTTNTGELFY.

Points on this clonotype: Germline and junction disagree at one end, which may indicate a read error. The chain couples TRBV11-2 to TRBJ2-3, with D hard to call. This CDR3 spans 15 amino acids. The germline V gene has CDR1 SGHAT and CDR2 FQNNGV. In DNA, the CDR3 is TGTGCCAGCAGCTTAGACAGGACCCAATCAGATACACAGTATTTT. As protein: CASSLDRTQSDTQYF.

On this clonotype itself: A much larger clonotype is one base distant, so this may be a read error. This chain joins TRBV4-1 and TRBJ2-3; the D is unclear. The CDR3 length is 16 residues. CDR1 and CDR2 (germline): MGHRA, YSYEKL. The CDR3 sequence is CPSSQEMVGARNTQYF. For the CDR3, the DNA is TGCCCCAGCAGCCAAGAGATGGTAGGAGCGAGGAATACGCAGTATTTT.

This clonotype came up a few times. The chain links TRBV6-2 or TRBV6-3 to TRBJ1-5, with unresolved D. Between the trimmed V and J ends, which lost 4 bases and 2 bases, there was a span of 12 bases. The CDR3 has 15 residues. Per the germline V gene, CDR1 is MNHEY and CDR2 is SVGEGT. Here the CDR3 reads CASSFLFQRNQPQHF. For the CDR3, the DNA is TGTGCCAGCAGTTTCCTGTTCCAGCGCAATCAGCCCCAGCATTTT.

The chain is built from TRBV30 and TRBJ2-1, with D possibly being TRBD1 (6 bases). CDR1 is GTSNPN, CDR2 SVGIG, per germline (reference sequence). The length of the CDR3 is 15 residues. V was shortened by 5 bases and J by 2 bases, with 16 bases between the two germline ends. This CDR3 is CAWEGVDRAYNEQFF. Here the CDR3 DNA reads TGTGCCTGGGAGGGGGTGGACAGAGCCTACAATGAGCAGTTCTTC.

A remark on this clonotype: Without the conserved terminal phenylalanine or tryptophan, this CDR3 likely stems from a read error. Because the CDR3's place on the DNA is in doubt, the DNA is left out and the CDR3 is given as listed by TCRdb. The gene calls are TRBV29-1 and TRBJ2-1; the D call TRBD2 from the table was never checked on the DNA. The CDR3 has 14 amino acids, counting both end residues. The V gene's germline CDR1 is SQVTM and CDR2 ANQGSEA. The CDR3 is CSVVVTSGPNEQLL.

In this sample, this clonotype turned up a few times. A much larger clone lies a single base off, so this may be a read error. The V call is TRBV4-1, the J call TRBJ1-4; D is possibly TRBD1 (6 bases). V lost 1 base and J 13 bases, leaving 7 bases between the germline ends. The CDR3 has 11 amino acids. Germline V CDR1 and CDR2: MGHRA, YSYEKL. Written as DNA, the CDR3 is TGCGCCAGCAGCCAAGGGGGGCGACTGTTTTTT. This codes for CASSQGGRLFF.

This chain links TRBV11-2 with TRBJ2-5; either TRBD1 or TRBD2 may supply D (7 bases each). This CDR3 region has 15 residues. In germline, CDR1 is SGHAT, CDR2 FQNNGV. Trimming stripped 2 bases from V and 14 bases from J, with 24 bases between. DNA of the CDR3: TGTGCCAGCAGCTTATACAGGGGAGGGAAAGAGACTCAATACTTC. Translating gives CASSLYRGGKETQYF.

The V and J genes are TRBV20-1 and TRBJ2-4, with 12 bases fitting TRBD1. The V segment lost 3 bases and the J segment 6 bases; nucleotides outside the gene matches: 3. CDR1 is DFQATT, CDR2 SNEGSKA, per germline (reference sequence). The CDR3 covers 14 residues. CDR3 DNA: TGCAGTGCTAGTTGGGGACAGGGGGCAAACATTCAGTACTTC. It specifies CSASWGQGANIQYF.